Below, 21 T cell receptor beta chains from the same sample are listed, as sequenced in a study of T-cell memory formation after mild COVID-19. TCRdb reprocessed the 5' RACE reads via MiXCR and lists one record per CDR3 protein. The top ten clones hold about 21% of a sample with 250,000 to 350,000 distinct CDR3 sequences, just under 20% of them seen once. Material for sequencing was PBMCs or a T cell subset sorted from them (not recorded which). These receptors were collected from a man younger than 30 who had mild COVID-19 (a few samples of this study predate the infection). Cell type and time point are not known.

This clonotype was seen many times. The chain uses TRBV4-3 and TRBJ1-1; possible D gene TRBD1, 5 bases. Germline V gives CDR1 LGHNA, CDR2 YSLEER. The CDR3 is made up of 17 amino acids. Trimming stripped 2 bases from V and 2 bases from J, with 18 bases between. The CDR3 DNA follows: TGCGCCAGCAGCCAAAGGGCGGCGGAGGGGAGAAACACTGAAGCTTTCTTT. Its protein is CASSQRAAEGRNTEAFF.

The chain employs TRBV29-1 and TRBJ2-1; D might be TRBD2 (5 bases). The CDR3 is made up of 17 amino acids. V was shortened by 1 base and J by 0 bases, with 16 bases between the two germline ends. From germline, CDR1 is SQVTM and CDR2 ANQGSEA. The DNA for the CDR3 is TGCAGCGTTGAAGGACGGGCGGGTTCGAGCTCCTACAATGAGCAGTTCTTC. Translated, it gives CSVEGRAGSSSYNEQFF.

V gene TRBV3-1 combines with J gene TRBJ2-5, with 13 positions matching TRBD2. The V gene end was trimmed by 1 base and the J gene end by 4 bases; junction bases not matched to a gene: 0. The CDR3 is 15 residues long. Germline lookup yields CDR1 LGHDT and CDR2 YNNKEL (reference sequence). The CDR3 loop is CASSQGTSGGETQYF. CDR3 coding DNA: TGTGCCAGCAGCCAAGGGACTAGCGGGGGAGAGACCCAGTACTTC.

The rearrangement uses TRBV7-8 and TRBJ2-4; D may correspond to TRBD1 or TRBD2 (5 bases each). This CDR3 has 15 residues. Trimming took 3 bases from V and 11 from J, leaving 20 bases between them. Germline CDR1 is SGHVS and CDR2 is FQNEAQ. CDR3 coding DNA: TGTGCCAGCAGCTTCTTTTCGGGACGCCTTGTCGTTCAGTACTTC. It codes for CASSFFSGRLVVQYF.

The CDR3, as DNA: TGTGCCAGCAGCCGGTGGGCAGATACGCAGTATTTT. It specifies CASSRWADTQYF. This chain connects TRBV7-2 to TRBJ2-3, with D unresolved. Germline assignment: CDR1 SGHTA and CDR2 FQGNSA. Trimming shortened V by 5 bases and J by 4 bases, and 7 bases separated the two germline ends. This CDR3 is built from 12 residues.

Concerning this clonotype: Germline is not matched at one junction end, which may reflect a read error. This chain uses TRBV10-1 with TRBJ1-1; D may be TRBD1 (6 bases). CDR1 WNHNN and CDR2 SYGVQD come from the germline V gene (reference sequence). The CDR3 totals 12 residues. The CDR3 sequence: CASSGQFTEVFF. As DNA, the CDR3 is TGCGCCAGCAGCGGACAGTTCACTGAAGTTTTCTTT.

This clonotype was picked up a small number of times. This chain uses TRBV4-2 with TRBJ2-2; TRBD1 matches 8 bases. The CDR3 is made up of 16 amino acids. V lost 2 bases and J lost 4; bases outside the gene matches: 6. Germline CDR1 LGHNA, CDR2 YNFKEQ. CDR3 protein: CASSQTRTGITGELFF. DNA of the CDR3: TGTGCCAGCAGCCAAACTAGGACAGGGATCACCGGGGAGCTGTTTTTT.

V is TRBV6-1 and J is TRBJ2-7; weak D call: TRBD1 (5 bases). The V and J ends lost 1 base and 6 bases respectively, with 13 bases between them. Germline V gene data show CDR1 as MNHNS and CDR2 as SASEGT. The length of the CDR3 is 14 residues. The CDR3, as DNA: TGTGCCAGCAGTGAAGGGGCAGGGAACCCCGAGCAGTACGTC. Protein product: CASSEGAGNPEQYV.

This clonotype appeared a few times. This chain links TRBV3-1 with TRBJ2-7, with D tentatively TRBD1 (6 bases). The germline CDR1 and CDR2 sequences are LGHDT and YNNKEL (reference sequence). CDR3 length: 15 residues. Deletions cut 1 base from V and 0 bases from J, with 10 bases between. The CDR3 DNA follows: TGTGCCAGCAGCCAAGGGACAGCCTACTCCTACGAGCAGTACTTC. It is translated as CASSQGTAYSYEQYF.

In regard to this clonotype: A single base separates this from a much larger clone, so it may be a read error. The rearrangement links TRBV9 to TRBJ2-2; a weak D match, TRBD1 (6 bases). This CDR3 has 14 residues. The germline V and J ends were trimmed by 0 bases and 4 bases, with 7 bases remaining between them. Per germline, CDR1 SGDLS and CDR2 YYNGEE. The CDR3 DNA reads TGTGCCAGCAGCGTAGGGACAGCCACCGGGGAGCTGTTTTTT. Its protein product is CASSVGTATGELFF.

V and J are TRBV7-3 and TRBJ2-3; 11 bases map to TRBD1. This CDR3 spans 15 amino acids. Germline V gene lookup returns CDR1 SGHTA and CDR2 FQGTGA. V lost 5 bases to trimming and J lost 8 bases; unmatched junction nucleotides: 9. CDR3: CASSPGTGGTSTQYF. CDR3 bases: TGTGCCAGCAGCCCCGGGACAGGGGGTACCAGTACGCAGTATTTT.

Only a few counts were recorded for this clonotype. The germline gene is not matched at one end of the junction; a read error may be the cause. The J gene is TRBJ2-3, the V gene TRBV2; 10 nucleotides match TRBD2. The V gene's germline CDR1 is SNHLY and CDR2 FYNNEI. The CDR3 has 15 residues. CDR3 DNA sequence: TGTGCCAGCAGTAAAGCGGGGGGGCCAATAGATACGCAGTATTTT. This translates into CASSKAGGPIDTQYF.

This clonotype was observed a handful of times. The chain has TRBV5-1 and TRBJ1-1, with D hard to call. V was clipped by 3 bases and J by 9 bases, with 9 bases between them. Per the germline V gene, CDR1 is SGHRS and CDR2 is YFSETQ. This CDR3 is 11 amino acids long. CDR3 residues: CASSSTGKAFF. The CDR3 region has the DNA TGCGCCAGCAGCTCGACGGGGAAAGCTTTCTTT.

The chain combines TRBV12-3 or TRBV12-4 with TRBJ2-1, with a weak D call TRBD2 (6 bases). The V end lost 9 bases, the J end lost 3 bases, and 15 bases lay between the germline ends. The CDR3 runs 14 residues. The CDR3 region is CASYRRGSYNEQFF. The CDR3 DNA follows: TGTGCCAGTTACCGACGGGGGAGCTACAATGAGCAGTTCTTC.

In this sample, this clonotype turned up a few times. This chain links TRBV24-1 with TRBJ2-3; D unclear. Per the germline V gene, CDR1 is KGHDR and CDR2 is SFDVKD. This CDR3 has 12 residues. Trimming removed 6 bases from V and 8 bases from J, with 11 bases in between. The CDR3 bases are TGTGCCACCAGTCTGGGTCTTGGTACGCAGTATTTT. Its translation: CATSLGLGTQYF.

This clonotype was picked up a small number of times. The V and J genes are TRBV11-1 and TRBJ2-7, with 10 bases lining up with TRBD2. CDR3 size: 15 residues. Germline loops: CDR1 SGHAT, CDR2 FQDESV (reference sequence). The junction had 3 bases not matched to a gene; V was cut back by 1 base and J by 3 bases. In nucleotides, the CDR3 is TGTGCCAGCAGCTTAGGTCTAGCGGGGGACTACGAGCAGTACGTC. It yields the protein CASSLGLAGDYEQYV.

This clonotype showed up just a few times. J is TRBJ2-5 and V is TRBV7-2, with D maybe TRBD2 (6 bases). CDR3 length equals 14 residues. The ends were cut back, 4 bases at V and 7 bases at J, with 16 bases in the middle. Per germline, CDR1 SGHTA and CDR2 FQGNSA. The CDR3 coding sequence is TGTGCCAGCAGCTCACGGAAAAACGGGGGGACCCAGTACTTC. This gives the protein CASSSRKNGGTQYF. The complete variable domain, with remaining parts taken from reference TRBV7-2 and TRBJ2-5, reads GAGVSQSPSNKVTEKGKDVELRCDPISGHTALYWYRQSLGQGLEFLIYFQGNSAPDKSGLPSDRFSAERTGGSVSTLTIQRTQQEDSAVYLCASSSRKNGGTQYFGPGTRLLVL.

The V gene is TRBV6-5, the J gene TRBJ1-1; D remains unclear. Germline CDR1 reads MNHEY; CDR2 reads SVGAGI. V was pared by 2 bases and J by 1 base, with 8 bases between. The CDR3 is 14 amino acids. CDR3 region: CASSYTDENTEAFF. CDR3 in DNA: TGTGCCAGCAGTTACACCGACGAGAACACTGAAGCTTTCTTT.

The rearrangement joins TRBV9 to TRBJ1-3; no firm D call. This CDR3 region has 15 residues. Deletions cut 4 bases from V and 1 base from J, with 12 bases between. CDR1 and CDR2 from the germline V gene are SGDLS and YYNGEE. This CDR3 is CASSPGSVSGNTIYF. The DNA for the CDR3 is TGTGCCAGCAGCCCTGGGTCGGTATCTGGAAACACCATATATTTT.

This clonotype was found many times. The rearrangement links TRBV6-5 to TRBJ2-1, with D perhaps TRBD1 (5 bases). CDR3 size: 14 residues. The germline gives CDR1 MNHEY, CDR2 SVGAGI. V lost 2 bases and J 8 bases, leaving 13 bases between the germline ends. The CDR3 sequence: CASSYLGAMDEQFF. As DNA, the CDR3 is TGTGCCAGCAGTTACCTAGGGGCCATGGATGAGCAGTTCTTC.

This clonotype was detected ten times or more. The V gene is TRBV7-2, the J gene TRBJ2-5; the match to TRBD2 covers 8 bases. The ends lost 2 bases at V and 1 base at J; junction bases unmatched: 0. The germline CDR1 and CDR2 sequences are SGHTA and FQGNSA. The CDR3 contains 14 residues. The CDR3 nucleotides are TGTGCCAGCAGCTTAACTAGCGGCCAAGAGACCCAGTACTTC. Its protein is CASSLTSGQETQYF. The variable domain in full, completed from reference TRBV7-2 and TRBJ2-5, reads GAGVSQSPSNKVTEKGKDVELRCDPISGHTALYWYRQSLGQGLEFLIYFQGNSAPDKSGLPSDRFSAERTGGSVSTLTIQRTQQEDSAVYLCASSLTSGQETQYFGPGTRLLVL.